One and the same sample provided the 22 T cell receptor beta chains below, sequenced in a study of cytomegalovirus exposure and HLA in healthy donors. In the PCR, 60 Vbeta and 13 Jbeta primers were used. TCRdb's copy holds only in-frame clones and misses some; the assay was immunoSEQ multiplex PCR. Counted here are 60,000 to 90,000 clones, about 70% occurring once; the ten biggest clones make up roughly 7.2%. Sequencing was carried out using PBMCs. The receptors were gathered from a man aged 35 to 55 in good health and CMV-seropositive.

The V call is TRBV21-1, the J call TRBJ2-7; TRBD1 is the table's D call, not checked against the DNA. TRBV21-1 has pseudogene status. This CDR3 contains 13 residues. CDR3 sequence: CASGSTGIYEQYF. CDR3 in DNA: TGTGCCAGCGGCTCAACAGGGATCTACGAGCAGTACTTC.

This clone has only a few counts. The V call is TRBV7-2, the J call TRBJ2-7, with TRBD1 identical over 8 bases. CDR1 and CDR2 from the germline V gene are SGHTA and FQGNSA. With 5 bases clipped from V and 0 bases from J, the junction kept 6 bases outside the gene matches. This CDR3 region has 15 residues. The CDR3 nucleotides are TGTGCCAGCAGCCCTCGACAGGGGATCTCCTACGAGCAGTACTTC. Encoded protein: CASSPRQGISYEQYF.

This rearrangement joins TRBV9 to TRBJ1-2, with D possibly being TRBD1 (6 bases). Germline values: CDR1 SGDLS, CDR2 YYNGEE. This CDR3 region has 11 residues. Trimming left V 3 bases short and J 6 bases short, with 6 bases between. CDR3 loop: CASSAGDGYTF. CDR3 DNA: TGTGCCAGCAGCGCAGGGGATGGCTACACCTTC.

The chain couples TRBV5-1 to TRBJ2-5; D possibly corresponds to TRBD1 (6 bases). V was clipped by 0 bases and J by 5 bases, with 14 bases between them. This CDR3 contains 15 residues. Germline V CDR1 and CDR2: SGHRS, YFSETQ. Here the CDR3 DNA reads TGCGCCAGCAGCTTGGCCTCAGGGGCGAGGGAGACCCAGTACTTC. This sequence encodes CASSLASGARETQYF.

This clone was found once. In DNA, the CDR3 is TGTGCCAGTAGCAGGACAGGGCTGAACACTGAAGCTTTCTTT. Its protein is CASSRTGLNTEAFF. The chain links TRBV19 to TRBJ1-1; 8 bases map to TRBD1. After removal of 6 bases from V and 0 bases from J, the junction contained 3 bases not matched to a gene. This CDR3 is 14 amino acids long. Germline CDR1 is LNHDA and CDR2 is SQIVND (reference sequence).

V is TRBV29-1 and J is TRBJ2-7; D possibly corresponds to TRBD1 (6 bases). Deletions cut 1 base from V and 5 bases from J, with 18 bases between. The CDR3 has 15 residues. Germline V gene lookup returns CDR1 SQVTM and CDR2 ANQGSEA. In DNA, the CDR3 is TGCAGCGTTGAAGTGGGGGACACTGGGAACCACGAGCAGTACTTC. Its translation: CSVEVGDTGNHEQYF.

This clone was recorded once. The CDR3 reads CASSMDSPDGGYTF. The CDR3 bases are TGCGCCAGCAGCATGGACAGTCCCGATGGAGGCTACACCTTC. The rearrangement joins TRBV5-1 to TRBJ1-2, with D possibly matching TRBD1 (6 bases). The V end lost 4 bases, the J end lost 8 bases, and 18 bases lay between the germline ends. CDR3 length equals 14 residues. Germline assignment: CDR1 SGHRS and CDR2 YFSETQ.

The chain employs TRBV29-1 and TRBJ1-4; 7 bases map to TRBD1. Germline CDR1 is SQVTM and CDR2 is ANQGSEA. The junction had 13 bases not matched to a gene; V was cut back by 3 bases and J by 3 bases. CDR3 length: 17 residues. CDR3 in amino acids: CSVDGTADGLPNEKLFF. CDR3 sequence (DNA): TGCAGCGTTGATGGGACAGCTGACGGACTCCCTAATGAAAAACTGTTTTTT.

The V call is TRBV6-5, the J call TRBJ1-1; D is ambiguous. CDR1 MNHEY and CDR2 SVGAGI come from the germline V gene. V was shortened by 0 bases and J by 3 bases, with 8 bases between the two germline ends. CDR3 length equals 14 residues. The CDR3, as DNA: TGTGCCAGCAGTTACTCGCCCGGGGACACTGAAGCTTTCTTT. Its translation: CASSYSPGDTEAFF.

The genes are TRBV29-1 and TRBJ1-1; TRBD1 matches 8 bases. The CDR3 extends over 16 amino acids. Germline V gives CDR1 SQVTM, CDR2 ANQGSEA. Losses at the gene ends were 3 bases for V and 3 bases for J; bases not matched to a gene: 12. Here the CDR3 reads CSVDPDRGTGDTEAFF. The CDR3 bases are TGCAGCGTTGATCCAGACAGGGGCACCGGGGACACTGAAGCTTTCTTT.

The chain uses TRBV2 and TRBJ2-3, with TRBD2 matching over 7 bases. Germline V gene lookup returns CDR1 SNHLY and CDR2 FYNNEI. J lost 4 bases, V lost 5 bases, and 9 bases had no gene match. The CDR3 loop spans 15 amino acids. CDR3 nucleotides: TGTGCCAGCAGTCGGGCGGGAGCGACAGCAGATACGCAGTATTTT. The encoded protein is CASSRAGATADTQYF.

The CDR3 loop is CASSRTRGLAWETQYF. In DNA form, the CDR3 reads TGTGCCAGCAGTAGAACCAGGGGGCTAGCATGGGAGACCCAGTACTTC. V and J are TRBV2 and TRBJ2-5, with TRBD1 identical over 8 bases. The V and J ends lost 5 bases and 5 bases, in that order; junction bases with no gene match: 13. This CDR3 spans 16 amino acids. The germline V gene has CDR1 SNHLY and CDR2 FYNNEI.

V gene TRBV19 combines with J gene TRBJ1-2; 7 nucleotides line up with TRBD1. This CDR3 region has 12 residues. V lost 6 bases and J lost 8; bases outside the gene matches: 6. The germline V gene encodes CDR1 LNHDA and CDR2 SQIVND (reference sequence). CDR3 sequence (DNA): TGTGCCAGTAGGCCATACAGGGGAGGCTACACCTTC. This encodes CASRPYRGGYTF.

The rearrangement joins TRBV5-1 to TRBJ2-1; 10 positions match TRBD2. CDR3 length: 15 residues. The germline V gene encodes CDR1 SGHRS and CDR2 YFSETQ. V was clipped by 2 bases and J by 9 bases; unmatched bases: 8. The CDR3 sequence is CASSLESGRVVEQFF. The CDR3 DNA reads TGCGCCAGCAGCTTAGAAAGCGGGAGGGTCGTTGAGCAGTTCTTC.

The V and J genes are TRBV27 and TRBJ1-1, with 8 bases that match TRBD1. V dropped 6 bases and J dropped 4; count of bases not matched to a gene: 7. The CDR3 consists of 14 residues. CDR1 and CDR2 from the germline V gene are MNHEY and SMNVEV (reference sequence). DNA of the CDR3: TGTGCCAGCAGACCAGGGGGCGGTTCCACTGAAGCTTTCTTT. Amino acids: CASRPGGGSTEAFF.

This clone was observed a few times. The V and J genes are TRBV23-1 and TRBJ1-1; 7 bases fit TRBD1. TRBV23-1 is treated as an ORF (open reading frame) with a function not yet certain. The J segment lost 3 bases and the V segment lost 5 bases, leaving 15 bases of the junction unmatched. The length of the CDR3 is 17 residues. CDR3 in DNA: TGCGCCAGCAGTGGGGAACAGGGGCTAAGCGAGGACACTGAAGCTTTCTTT. It encodes CASSGEQGLSEDTEAFF.

V gene TRBV6-1 combines with J gene TRBJ2-5, with 8 bases identical to TRBD1. The CDR3 sequence is 15 residues long. Germline V gene data show CDR1 as MNHNS and CDR2 as SASEGT. Unmatched junction bases numbered 5, after V lost 4 bases and J lost 1 base. CDR3 protein: CASSVYGTGQETQYF. CDR3 DNA: TGTGCCAGCAGTGTCTACGGGACAGGCCAAGAGACCCAGTACTTC.

The sample holds one count of this clone. The chain recombines TRBV5-1 with TRBJ1-1, with a weak D call TRBD1 (5 bases). The CDR3 spans 15 residues. Trimming pared 1 base from V and 4 bases from J, leaving 14 bases between. Germline V gives CDR1 SGHRS, CDR2 YFSETQ. Here the CDR3 DNA reads TGCGCCAGCAGCTTGTATCCCAGGGAGGGCACTGAAGCTTTCTTT. This sequence encodes CASSLYPREGTEAFF.

This clone was found a few times. V gene TRBV2 combines with J gene TRBJ2-7; D not certain. Germline V CDR1 and CDR2: SNHLY, FYNNEI. Trimming cost V 3 bases and J 5 bases, with 26 bases left between them. The CDR3 contains 18 residues. The CDR3 loop reads CASSDKSRQPTRINEQYF. CDR3 coding DNA: TGTGCCAGCAGTGATAAGTCAAGGCAGCCGACGAGGATCAACGAGCAGTACTTC.

The chain employs TRBV28 and TRBJ1-2; tentative D call: TRBD1 (5 bases). Per germline, CDR1 MDHEN and CDR2 SYDVKM. V was clipped by 4 bases and J by 8 bases, with 17 bases between them. This CDR3 has 14 residues. This CDR3 is CASSSPGGARGYTF. The CDR3 bases are TGTGCCAGCAGTTCGCCAGGAGGGGCACGGGGCTACACCTTC.

The chain uses TRBV5-6 and TRBJ1-1; 11 bases line up with TRBD1. The CDR3 length is 14 residues. Germline CDR1 and CDR2: SGHDT and YYEEEE. V gave up 4 bases and J gave up 5 bases; unmatched junction bases: 4. This CDR3 is CASSEGQGATEAFF. The CDR3 DNA follows: TGTGCCAGCAGCGAAGGACAGGGGGCAACTGAAGCTTTCTTT.

The rearrangement uses TRBV6-5 and TRBJ2-1, with D perhaps TRBD2 (5 bases). Germline lookup yields CDR1 MNHEY and CDR2 SVGAGI. The CDR3 consists of 16 residues. V was cut by 2 bases and J by 7 bases, with 18 bases left in between. The CDR3: CASSYHSTRRGNEQFF. The CDR3 nucleotides read TGTGCCAGCAGTTACCACTCGACCCGGCGAGGGAATGAGCAGTTCTTC.